The T cell receptor (beta chain) described here comes from a study of T cell responses to AZD1222 COVID-19 vaccine. Study-level findings and limits: Of spike-specific TCRs, nearly half reportedly target regions left unmutated in variants. Recipients of AZD1222 seropositive at baseline numbered only 6 or 7. Spike regions recognized by vaccine-associated CD4 TCRs spanned the protein, led by 160-218 and 743-854. Donors, mostly white British, included more females; clonal diversity was possibly underestimated.

This table comes from immunoSEQ multiplex PCR, and its TCRdb copy is limited to in-frame clones, with some not included. Here the sample spans 110,000 or so clones, 88% being singletons. A note on this clone: Its target is unknown.

Germline CDR1 reads LGHDT; CDR2 reads YNNKEL (reference sequence). Trimming removed 4 bases from V and 3 bases from J; junction bases left unmatched: 7. This CDR3 is 16 amino acids long. Sequencing was performed on peripheral blood, taken on day 0 of MenACWY control vaccination. The sequence derives from an adult in good health. The gene calls are TRBV3-1 (or the pseudogene TRBV3-2) and TRBJ2-1, with TRBD2 matching over 9 bases. The chain's CDR3 is CASSPRSGGLYNEQFF. The CDR3 coding sequence is TGTGCCAGCAGCCCCCGTAGCGGGGGCCTCTACAATGAGCAGTTCTTC.